This TCR beta chain originates from a study of blood T cell repertoires in COVID-19. At the level of the study: Samples of COVID-19 (acute and convalescent) were obtained from the United States, Italy and Spain. The cDNA or gDNA used as material had been derived from T cells, B-cell-depleted T cells, or PBMCs.

Under the authors' procedure: Estimates of nucleated cell counts were drawn from the amplification of reference gene primers. Clones were sequenced by immunoSEQ multiplex PCR, and TCRdb holds only the in-frame ones, with some missing. The D gene and trimming were derived from the DNA, and the V and J assignments and clone size from that table. This table holds under 300,000 clones, approximately 84% found once. Patients at the Seattle site were enrolled during active infection and followed longitudinally. V lost 1 base, J lost 4 bases, and 19 bases stayed unmatched. The CDR3 covers 20 residues. Germline CDR1 and CDR2: SGHDN and FVKESK.

The sequence came from a human donor with COVID-19, enrolled during active disease. The donor label of this sample is uncertain. Sequences were obtained from peripheral blood. The genes are TRBV14 and TRBJ1-1; 9 bases align to TRBD1. CDR3 amino acids: CASSQGRFSGIDRGTTEAFF. Here the CDR3 DNA reads TGTGCCAGCAGCCAAGGGCGGTTCTCGGGGATAGACAGGGGGACCACTGAAGCTTTCTTT.